This TCR beta chain emerged from a study of a mutant IDH1 vaccine in newly diagnosed glioma. In the study overall: Vaccines were first given 4-6 weeks after radiotherapy alone, or with temozolomide cycles. Patients previously underwent radiotherapy, temozolomide, or both, and most underwent both.

This clone was detected only a few times. Its antigen is not identified. Germline CDR1 reads MNHEY; CDR2 reads SVGAGI. This CDR3 has 14 amino acids. V was cut by 8 bases and J by 4 bases, with 14 bases left in between. Overall study results and limits: It was approximately 93% of patients that developed vaccine-induced immune responses.

The time point was: week 47, end of study. Vaccination used 300 ug of mutant IDH1 20-mer peptide per dose, with topical imiquimod. Donors' newly diagnosed IDH1-mutant WHO grade 3 or 4 astrocytomas lacked nuclear ATRX. Assay used: immunoSEQ multiplex PCR; TCRdb lists only in-frame clones, some missing. The sample lists tens of thousands of clones; 81% were seen once. Sequenced material: PBMCs, taken from a glioma patient whose treatment included an IDH1 peptide vaccine. The chain joins TRBV6-5 to TRBJ1-4; tentatively, D is TRBD1 (6 bases). The TCR originated in a man aged 35-49 years with glioma. Here the CDR3 DNA reads TGTGCCAGCCGGGCGGGGGGCCGTAATGAAAAACTGTTTTTT. It translates to CASRAGGRNEKLFF.